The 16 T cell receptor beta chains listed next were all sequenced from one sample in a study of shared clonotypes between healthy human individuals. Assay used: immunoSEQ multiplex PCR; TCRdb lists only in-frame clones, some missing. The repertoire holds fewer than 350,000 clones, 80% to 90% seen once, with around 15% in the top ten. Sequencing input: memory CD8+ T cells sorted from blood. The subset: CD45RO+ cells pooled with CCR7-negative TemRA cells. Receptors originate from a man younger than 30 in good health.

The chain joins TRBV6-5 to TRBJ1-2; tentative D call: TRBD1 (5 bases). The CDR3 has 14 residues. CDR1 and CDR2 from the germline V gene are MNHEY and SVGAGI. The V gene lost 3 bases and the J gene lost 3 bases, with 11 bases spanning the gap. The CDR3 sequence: CASSYFRGYYGYTF. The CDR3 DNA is TGTGCCAGCAGTTATTTTAGGGGCTACTATGGCTACACCTTC.

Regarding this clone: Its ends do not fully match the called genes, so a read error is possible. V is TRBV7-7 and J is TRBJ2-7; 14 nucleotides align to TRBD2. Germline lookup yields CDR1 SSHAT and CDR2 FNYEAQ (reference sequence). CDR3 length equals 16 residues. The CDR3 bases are TGTGCTAGCAGCTCGACTAGCGGGAGGGCTATTTACGAGCAGTACTTC. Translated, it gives CASSSTSGRAIYEQYF. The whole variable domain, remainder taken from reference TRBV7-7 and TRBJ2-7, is GAGVSQSPRYKVTKRGQDVTLRCDPISSHATLYWYQQALGQGPEFLTYFNYEAQPDKSGLPSDRFSAERPEGSISTLTIQRTEQRDSAMYRCASSSTSGRAIYEQYFGPGTRLTVT.

The CDR3 reads CASSYMNQPQHF. The CDR3 coding sequence is TGTGCCAGCAGTTATATGAATCAGCCCCAGCATTTT. The chain joins TRBV6-6 to TRBJ1-5, with D hard to call. CDR3 size: 12 residues. Germline assignment: CDR1 MNHNY and CDR2 SVGAGI (reference sequence). V lost 3 bases and J 4 bases, leaving 4 bases between the germline ends.

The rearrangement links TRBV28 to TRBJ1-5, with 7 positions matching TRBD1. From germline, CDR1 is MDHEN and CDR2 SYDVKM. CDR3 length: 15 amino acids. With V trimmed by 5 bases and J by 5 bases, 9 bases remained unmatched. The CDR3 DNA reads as TGTGCCAGCAGTCACGGGACAGAGGGTCATCAGCCCCAGCATTTT. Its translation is CASSHGTEGHQPQHF. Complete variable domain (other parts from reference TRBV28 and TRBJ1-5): DVKVTQSSRYLVKRTGEKVFLECVQDMDHENMFWYRQDPGLGLRLIYFSYDVKMKEKGDIPEGYSVSREKKERFSLILESASTNQTSMYLCASSHGTEGHQPQHFGDGTRLSIL.

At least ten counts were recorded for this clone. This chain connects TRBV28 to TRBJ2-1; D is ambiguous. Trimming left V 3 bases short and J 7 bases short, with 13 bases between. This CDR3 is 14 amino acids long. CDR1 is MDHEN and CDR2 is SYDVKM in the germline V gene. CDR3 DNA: TGTGCCAGCAGTTTGCGGCAGTATAGTAATGAGCAGTTCTTC. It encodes CASSLRQYSNEQFF.

The CDR3 DNA reads as TGCGCCAGCAGCGAGGGGTCAAGCACTGAAGCTTTCTTT. It translates to CASSEGSSTEAFF. V usage is TRBV5-1 and J usage is TRBJ1-1, with D possibly being TRBD1 (5 bases). CDR1 SGHRS and CDR2 YFSETQ come from the germline V gene. V was clipped by 4 bases and J by 4 bases, with 11 bases between them. The CDR3 runs 13 residues.

This CDR3 reads CASSQDGTSADTQYF. CDR3 nucleotides: TGCGCCAGCAGCCAAGACGGAACTAGTGCAGATACGCAGTATTTT. The chain recombines TRBV4-3 with TRBJ2-3; possible D gene TRBD2, 5 bases. The CDR3 consists of 15 residues. Trimming removed 0 bases from V and 4 bases from J, with 11 bases in between. Per the germline V gene, CDR1 is LGHNA and CDR2 is YSLEER.

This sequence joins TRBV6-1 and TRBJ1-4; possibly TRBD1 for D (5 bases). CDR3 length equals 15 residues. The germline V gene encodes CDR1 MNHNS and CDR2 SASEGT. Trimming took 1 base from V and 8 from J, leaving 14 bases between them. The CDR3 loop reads CASSEDGGRWEKLFF. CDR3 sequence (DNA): TGTGCCAGCAGTGAAGATGGGGGGAGATGGGAAAAACTGTTTTTT.

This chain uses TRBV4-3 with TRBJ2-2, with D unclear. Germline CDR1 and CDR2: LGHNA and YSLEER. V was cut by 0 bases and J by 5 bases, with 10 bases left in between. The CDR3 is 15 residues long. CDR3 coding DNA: TGCGCCAGCAGCCAAGATAGGTCAGCAACCGGGGAGCTGTTTTTT. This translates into CASSQDRSATGELFF.

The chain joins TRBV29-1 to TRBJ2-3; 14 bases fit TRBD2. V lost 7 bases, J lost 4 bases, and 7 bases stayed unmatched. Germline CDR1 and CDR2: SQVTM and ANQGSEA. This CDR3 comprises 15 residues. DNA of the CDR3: TGCAGCGCCAAACGACTAGCGGGAGGGCCAGATACGCAGTATTTT. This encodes CSAKRLAGGPDTQYF.

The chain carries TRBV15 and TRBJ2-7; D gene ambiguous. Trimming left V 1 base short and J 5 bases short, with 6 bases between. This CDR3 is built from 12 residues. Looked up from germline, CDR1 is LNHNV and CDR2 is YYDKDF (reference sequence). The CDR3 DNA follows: TGTGCCACCAGCAGAGGAGGCAACGAGCAGTACTTC. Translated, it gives CATSRGGNEQYF.

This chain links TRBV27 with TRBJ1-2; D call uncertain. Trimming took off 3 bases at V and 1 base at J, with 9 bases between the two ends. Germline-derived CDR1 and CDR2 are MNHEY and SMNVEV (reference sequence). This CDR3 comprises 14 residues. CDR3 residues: CASSFNSFNYGYTF. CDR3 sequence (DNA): TGTGCCAGCAGTTTCAACAGTTTTAACTATGGCTACACCTTC.

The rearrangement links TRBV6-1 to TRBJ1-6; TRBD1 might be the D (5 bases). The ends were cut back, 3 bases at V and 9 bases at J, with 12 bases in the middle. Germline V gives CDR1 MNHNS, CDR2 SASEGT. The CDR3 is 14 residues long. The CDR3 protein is CASSDGPGGSPLHF. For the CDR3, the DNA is TGTGCCAGCAGTGATGGACCGGGGGGTTCACCCCTCCACTTT.

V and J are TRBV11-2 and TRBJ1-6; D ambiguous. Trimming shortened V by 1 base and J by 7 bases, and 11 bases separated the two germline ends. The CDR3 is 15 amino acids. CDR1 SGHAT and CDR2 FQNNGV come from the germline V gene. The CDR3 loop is CASSLGAGVNSPLHF. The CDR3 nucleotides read TGTGCCAGCAGCTTAGGGGCAGGAGTGAATTCACCCCTCCACTTT. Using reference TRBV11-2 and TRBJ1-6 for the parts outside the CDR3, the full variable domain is EAGVAQSPRYKIIEKRQSVAFWCNPISGHATLYWYQQILGQGPKLLIQFQNNGVVDDSQLPKDRFSAERLKGVDSTLKIQPAKLEDSAVYLCASSLGAGVNSPLHFGNGTRLTVT.

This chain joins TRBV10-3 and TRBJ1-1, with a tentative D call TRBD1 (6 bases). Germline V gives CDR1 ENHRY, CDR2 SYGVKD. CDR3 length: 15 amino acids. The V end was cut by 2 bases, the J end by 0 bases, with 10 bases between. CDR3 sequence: CAISEPGAVNTEAFF. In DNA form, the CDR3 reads TGTGCCATCAGTGAGCCGGGGGCGGTGAACACTGAAGCTTTCTTT.

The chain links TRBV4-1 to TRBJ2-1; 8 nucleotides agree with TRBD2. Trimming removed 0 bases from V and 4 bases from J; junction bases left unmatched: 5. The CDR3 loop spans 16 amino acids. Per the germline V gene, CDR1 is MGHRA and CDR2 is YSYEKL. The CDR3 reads CASSQEWRGVYNEQFF. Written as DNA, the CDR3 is TGCGCCAGCAGCCAAGAATGGCGGGGGGTTTACAATGAGCAGTTCTTC.